Detailed here is one T cell receptor (beta chain). Its antigen is still unknown. No quality values exist for individual bases; no much larger clone is one base distant. Including cysteine and phenylalanine, the CDR3 has 13 amino acids. Solely the CDR3 DNA is kept, with 39 bases framed from the first base. Relative to germline, V is 8 bases shorter and J is 4 bases shorter, with 15 bases between their ends. Sequences MNHEY (CDR1) and SVGAGI (CDR2) are obtained from the germline V gene. The sample originates from a study of cytomegalovirus exposure and HLA in healthy donors (dated by TCRdb to 2016 to 2017). Context from the whole study: An earlier analysis of some 500 of the donors reported approximately 290 Gb of sequence data and 120 million or so unique TCR beta sequences from some 180 million T cells. About 300 gigabases of sequencing data and approximately 80 million unique TCR sequences were included in an early release covering around 600 HLA-typed donors. Among the roughly 410 genotyped donors, around 81% belonged to the genetic ancestry cluster associated with self-reported Caucasian donors. The study aimed to test whether signatures of past pathogen exposure could be identified by cataloging public T cell receptors. The study profiled the T cell repertoires of more than 500 subjects by immunosequencing and related them to cytomegalovirus serostatus. A separate validation cohort of about 110 different subjects was used in addition to the approximately 700-subject first cohort. To predict cytomegalovirus infection status, the study brought together high-throughput TCR immunosequencing, statistical association of individual TCRs with disease status, and machine learning. In a later analysis, previously published TCR beta repertoires from roughly 710 donors were re-analyzed and high-resolution HLA genotyping was added so that TCR occurrence patterns could be studied. Rather than drawing on any new phenotypic data, the later analysis identified candidate immune exposures from TCR beta sequences and the way those sequences occurred across donors. To decide whether each TCR beta V gene segment behaved as functional or pseudogenic, an earlier analysis of some 540 of the donors relied on high-throughput TCR beta sequencing. Donor age, sex, ethnicity and CMV serostatus were compiled alongside the repertoire data. A later genetic analysis took genome-wide SNP genotypes for about three fifths of the roughly 700 donors and used that subset as a discovery cohort. All discovery cohort repertoires had been generated on a single sequencing platform. Class I and class II HLA loci were covered by the typing at four-digit resolution. The number of typed donors differed by locus: about 629-630 for A, B, C, DRB1 and DQB1; roughly 510 for DQA1; some 610 for DPA1; and around 450 for DPB1. Roughly five DR-DQ haplotypes were treated as single units for association and clustering because of strong linkage in the cohort. Among approximately 370 genotyped donors of the cohort, an average of approximately 240,000 unique TCR beta nucleotide sequences was sequenced per donor, of which roughly 18% were non-productive. General findings and caveats noted by the study authors: The study listed 150 to 200 TCR beta chains as associated with cytomegalovirus. A cluster of highly shared sequence variants was judged likely to be a technical artifact of the sequencing pipeline. In an earlier analysis of several hundred of the donors, most TCR beta V segments were observed in productive rearrangements about 90% or about 30% of the time, broadly matching IMGT annotations. CMV serostatus was the only immune exposure information available for the cohort. Presence/absence analyses assumed roughly uniform sequencing depth across donors, an assumption that may not hold. A further reported finding was that TCR beta sequences accurately predicted the HLA-A and HLA-B alleles for most subjects in the first cohort. Across donors, most TCR sequences were observed very rarely, whereas some public TCRs were present in many individuals. Some IMGT-functional V segments, including TRBV6-2 and TRBV6-3, could not be distinguished by the 87-base-pair reads and were therefore excluded. A later genetic analysis associated a missense DCLRE1C variant with V-gene and J-gene trimming of TCR beta chains, and an independent cohort replicated the association. In a later analysis, the rate of TCR association differed among HLA loci, with DRB1 alleles having the most associated TCRs and HLA-C alleles having the fewest. The authors suggested that the approach could potentially be extended to other disease states and immunological phenotypes. In both the original and validation cohorts, the classifier was reported to diagnose cytomegalovirus status with high specificity and sensitivity. Linkage disequilibrium might explain the correlated functional status among segregating V segments, but an unknown experimental factor could not be ruled out. Several of the top co-occurrence clusters appeared to be linked to parvovirus B19, influenza, CMV and Epstein-Barr virus, according to a later analysis. Because counts were too low, seventeen rarely observed V segments, including chromosome 9 orphons, were excluded from the earlier analysis of 500 to 700 of the donors. A few of the identified cytomegalovirus-associated TCR beta chains were confirmed in vitro to be specific for cytomegalovirus antigens. A later analysis associated roughly 17,000 TCR beta sequences with specific HLA alleles at a false discovery rate of 0.05. Assigning TCR associations to individual alleles was difficult when HLA alleles, especially DR and DQ, strongly co-occurred. Compared with the approximately 720-donor mean, donors in an Asian-associated ancestry cluster had fewer N-insertions in productive TCRs, according to a later genetic analysis. The cohort was sequenced for TCR beta chains only, and without alpha or paired-chain data the features that could be detected were limited. Most CMV-associated TCR beta chains appeared to be HLA-restricted in a later analysis, and the HLA associations seemed to be driven largely by CMV exposure. In a later analysis, HLA-associated TCR beta chains showed more clonal expansion and lower generation probabilities than non-associated chains that were equally common. HLA typing was unavailable for some donors at each locus, so association tests used only the typed subset.

Library generation was performed with the immunoSEQ multiplex PCR assay. A mixture of 60 forward primers for TCR Vbeta segments and 13 reverse primers for TCR Jbeta segments was used in the multiplex PCR. The CDR3 region of rearranged TCR beta genes was amplified from genomic DNA with a multiplex PCR assay. On the Illumina HiSeq System, the amplified TCR beta libraries were sequenced as 87-base-pair reads. The authors' analysis ran thus. Across the roughly 600 repertoires, a later analysis counted roughly 84 million unique TCR beta chains, approximately 12 million of which were shared by at least two donors. Raw reads were error-corrected and collapsed into unique sequences by a nearest-neighbor algorithm in which closely related sequences were merged to remove PCR and sequencing errors. Alignment of CDR3 sequences to IMGT reference sequences was used to assign V, D and J gene segments. For a sequence to be retained, a match of at least six nucleotides was required to both a V gene segment and a J gene segment. A rearrangement was called productive if the CDR3 had no stop codons and remained in frame with V and J, and every other rearrangement was called non-productive. CDR3 was defined by IMGT convention, running from the second conserved V-encoded cysteine to the conserved J-encoded phenylalanine. The earlier analysis of 587 of the donors excluded any sequence lacking an unambiguous match to a single V gene segment. In an earlier analysis of 450 to 700 of the donors, V segments were called functional above 56.7% productive rearrangements and were called segregating when the between-donor standard deviation exceeded 5%. To diagnose cytomegalovirus status from the catalog of TCR beta chain sequences, a statistical classification framework was built. In a later analysis, TCR nucleotide sequences were compared against IMGT/GENE-DB human TR gene sequences so that V and J genes could be assigned. A later analysis assigned CDR3 sequences and most-parsimonious VDJ recombination scenarios with the TCRdist pipeline. In a later analysis, every TCR beta chain was defined by the combination of its CDR3 amino acid sequence and its V-gene family, and reads without a unique V-gene family were dropped. In a later analysis, fewer than 650 highly shared, low-generation-probability nucleotide sequences were removed to address suspected cross-contamination and a sequencing artifact. A later analysis calculated a clonal expansion index for each public chain from normalized within-repertoire ranks of inferred template counts. A later analysis computed generation probabilities with a VDJ recombination model fitted to out-of-frame rearrangements, and checked the results against IGoR. Hypergeometric tests were used in a later analysis to score TCR-TCR, TCR-HLA and TCR-CMV co-occurrence, with a repertoire-size bias correction applied to the TCR pairs. To estimate false discovery rates, a later analysis permuted the HLA or CMV assignments 20 times. In a later analysis, co-occurring TCRs were grouped using DBSCAN, with TCRdist sequence similarity added in when clustering inside HLA-allele-positive subsets. Repertoires with fewer than 30,000 or more than 120,000 public chains were left out of co-occurrence clustering, as were four to six repertoires with anomalous nucleotide sharing. TCRdb obtained this table from immuneACCESS and retained in-frame rearrangements with V and J assigned. These tables miss some clones; where compared with another copy, unresolved V genes account for less than half of the shortfall, and the remainder is unexplained. D and trimming were read from the DNA, whereas the V and J calls and clone size are those reported in that table. The sample profile shows 82,000 or so clones; around 76% of them were found once. The top ten constitute 6.2% of the sample.

The cohort comprised hundreds of healthy bone marrow donors. At the time of sampling, every cohort member was nominally healthy, though immune exposures that went unrecorded were likely present. The donor tested CMV seropositive and was one of the 289 seropositive cohort members. A peripheral blood sample was provided by each donor, and peripheral blood mononuclear cells were used for TCR beta sequencing. The Qiagen DNeasy Blood Extraction Kit was used to extract genomic DNA from the blood cell samples. Input material: PBMCs. This receptor was identified in a woman in her forties or fifties in good health and CMV-seropositive. The sequence links TRBV6-5 to TRBJ2-7; TRBD2 is possibly the D segment (5 matching bases). The CDR3 here reads CASSRAGGYEQYF. At the DNA level, the sequence is TGTGCCAGCTCGCGGGCAGGCGGTTACGAGCAGTACTTC.